Detailed here is one T cell receptor (beta chain). Its matching antigen is unknown. Unique molecular identifiers were present in the TCR beta cDNA libraries. TCRdb passed the PCR reads through MiXCR, listing each CDR3 protein once. The sample yields almost 700,000 distinct CDR3 sequences, approximately 59% seen once. These data belong to a study of post-analysis software for immune sequencing data. Whole-study results and caveats: Included in a set of 5 or 6 TRBV segments more frequent in patients than controls were TRBV5-6, TRBV5-1 and TRBV20-1. Multiple sclerosis patients showed significantly lower normalized Chao1 diversity than controls did.

V lost 6 bases to trimming and J lost 3 bases; unmatched junction nucleotides: 6. The CDR3 contains 14 residues. Germline assignment: CDR1 DFQATT and CDR2 SNEGSKA (reference sequence). Sequenced: blood. V gene TRBV20-1 combines with J gene TRBJ2-1; 9 nucleotides match TRBD2. This TCR derives from a girl aged 2-15 years with multiple sclerosis. CDR3 amino acids: CSALLAGIYNEQFF. CDR3 nucleotide sequence: TGCAGTGCGCTTCTAGCGGGAATCTACAATGAGCAGTTCTTC.